This paragraph covers one TCR beta chain sequence. As yet, its antigen is unknown. This sample stems from a study of cytomegalovirus exposure and HLA in healthy donors. Whole-study results and caveats: Later on, a genetic analysis was performed. It linked a missense variant in DCLRE1C with V- and J-gene trimming of TCR beta. Associated with cytomegalovirus, according to the listing, were around 160 TCR beta chains. What a later analysis showed was that several of the most significant clusters appeared linked to common viral pathogens. It was reported that TCR beta sequences correctly inferred the HLA-A and HLA-B alleles for most subjects.

This CDR3 is 12 amino acids long. CDR1 and CDR2 (germline): SEHNR, FQNEAQ (reference sequence). V was pared by 4 bases and J by 2 bases, with 4 bases between. 13 Jbeta primers and 60 Vbeta primers were used for the PCR. Sequencing used immunoSEQ multiplex PCR; TCRdb keeps in-frame clones, though not all of them. The profile covers some 160,000 clones, with about 78% appearing a single time and over 1.1% taken by the ten largest. The sample taken for sequencing was PBMCs. The TCR originated in a male donor in good health and CMV-seronegative. J is TRBJ2-3 and V is TRBV7-9; D unclear. The CDR3 spells CASSYSTDTQYF. In DNA, the CDR3 is TGTGCCAGCAGCTACTCCACAGATACGCAGTATTTT.